Sequencing of this T cell receptor beta chain was carried out in a study of Graves' ophthalmopathy and Graves' hyperthyroidism. This clonotype was observed once. The authors amplified TCR beta CDR3 regions, and they did so from RNA transcripts for repertoire sequencing. An opening RT-PCR round employed HTBI primers and preceded a second-round multiplex PCR. TCRdb analysed the multiplex PCR reads with MiXCR anew, one entry per CDR3 protein. The sample has a few hundred thousand distinct CDR3 sequences, 17% seen once; the top ten hold 2.4%. V was trimmed by 7 bases and J by 2 bases, leaving 12 bases between them. CDR3 length: 14 amino acids. Germline CDR1 and CDR2: MNHNS and SASEGT.

This chain joins TRBV6-1 and TRBJ1-3; D possibly corresponds to TRBD1 (5 bases). The TCR comes from an adult woman with stable Graves' hyperthyroidism. The sequencing sample was made of peripheral blood. The CDR3 DNA reads TGTGCCAGCAAGGCAGGGTTTACTGGAAACACCATATATTTT. It translates to CASKAGFTGNTIYF.